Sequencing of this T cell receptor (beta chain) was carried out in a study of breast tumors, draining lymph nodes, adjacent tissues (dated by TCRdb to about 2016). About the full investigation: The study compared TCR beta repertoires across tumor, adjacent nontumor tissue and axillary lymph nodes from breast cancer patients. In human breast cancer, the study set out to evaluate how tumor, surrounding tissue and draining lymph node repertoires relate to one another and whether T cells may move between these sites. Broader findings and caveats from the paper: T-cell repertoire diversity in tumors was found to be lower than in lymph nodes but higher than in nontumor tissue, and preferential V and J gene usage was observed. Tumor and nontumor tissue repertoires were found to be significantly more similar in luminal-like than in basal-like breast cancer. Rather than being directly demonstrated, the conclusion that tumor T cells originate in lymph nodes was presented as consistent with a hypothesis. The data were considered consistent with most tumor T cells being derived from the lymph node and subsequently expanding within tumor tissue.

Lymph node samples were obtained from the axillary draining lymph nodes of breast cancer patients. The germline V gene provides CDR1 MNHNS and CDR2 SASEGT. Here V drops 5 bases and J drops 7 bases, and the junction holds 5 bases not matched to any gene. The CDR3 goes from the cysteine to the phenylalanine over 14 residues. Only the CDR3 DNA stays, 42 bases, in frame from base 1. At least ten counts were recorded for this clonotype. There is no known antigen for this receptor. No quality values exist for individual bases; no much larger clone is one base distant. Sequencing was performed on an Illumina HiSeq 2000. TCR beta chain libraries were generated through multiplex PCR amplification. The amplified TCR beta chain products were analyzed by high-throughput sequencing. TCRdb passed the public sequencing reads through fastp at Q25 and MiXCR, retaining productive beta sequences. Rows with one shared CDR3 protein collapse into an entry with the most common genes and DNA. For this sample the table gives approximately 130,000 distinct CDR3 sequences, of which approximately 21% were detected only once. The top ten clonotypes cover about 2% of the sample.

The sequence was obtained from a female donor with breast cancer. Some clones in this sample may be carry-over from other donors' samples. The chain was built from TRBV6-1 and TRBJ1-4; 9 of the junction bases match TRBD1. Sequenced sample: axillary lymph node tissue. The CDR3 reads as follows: CASSWTGVVEKLFF. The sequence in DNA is TGTGCCAGCAGTTGGACAGGGGTTGTTGAAAAACTGTTTTTT.